This passage covers 32 T cell receptor beta chains from one sample sequenced in a study of shared clonotypes between healthy human individuals. The method was immunoSEQ multiplex PCR; TCRdb's version includes in-frame clones alone and lacks a portion of them. The sample gives about 2.1 million clones, roughly 95% of which show up once; around 1.7% is in the top ten. CD45RO-negative, CCR7-positively selected cells formed the naive CD8 fraction, excluding terminally differentiated effector memory CD45RA+ cells. Sequencing was done on a sample of naive CD8+ T cells from PBMCs. The receptors here all came from a man younger than 35 in good health. Some clones in this sample may be carry-over from other donors' samples.

The V gene is TRBV2, the J gene TRBJ1-5; TRBD1 is a possible D gene (6 bases). Germline assignment: CDR1 SNHLY and CDR2 FYNNEI. Trimming cost V 7 bases and J 0 bases, with 22 bases left between them. CDR3 length equals 18 residues. In DNA form, the CDR3 reads TGTGCCAGCAATGCCTACGCGCAACAGGGCCATAGCAATCAGCCCCAGCATTTT. This sequence encodes CASNAYAQQGHSNQPQHF.

The chain has TRBV5-4 and TRBJ2-7; D is perhaps TRBD2 (7 bases). V lost 0 bases, J lost 0 bases, and 10 bases lay in between. From germline, CDR1 is SGHNT and CDR2 YYREEE (reference sequence). The CDR3 consists of 15 residues. The CDR3 loop is CASSLGRGGSYEQYF. In DNA form, the CDR3 reads TGTGCCAGCAGCTTGGGGAGGGGGGGCTCCTACGAGCAGTACTTC.

In this sample, this clone turned up a few times. This sequence joins TRBV9 and TRBJ1-1; D may be TRBD1 (5 bases). Germline values: CDR1 SGDLS, CDR2 YYNGEE. The CDR3 runs to 14 residues. V lost 4 bases and J lost 4, with 14 bases in between. CDR3 residues: CASSPGGGITEAFF. The CDR3 nucleotides read TGTGCCAGCAGCCCAGGTGGGGGGATCACTGAAGCTTTCTTT.

The rearrangement joins TRBV6-1 to TRBJ1-1; D is perhaps TRBD1 (6 bases). The CDR3 consists of 14 residues. V was pared by 8 bases and J by 1 base, with 14 bases between. Germline V gene data show CDR1 as MNHNS and CDR2 as SASEGT. In DNA, the CDR3 is TGTGCCAGCCCTAAGCCAGGGGCGAACACTGAAGCTTTCTTT. Translation gives CASPKPGANTEAFF.

The chain joins TRBV6-5 to TRBJ2-5; 13 nucleotides line up with TRBD2. The CDR3 totals 15 residues. Germline lookup yields CDR1 MNHEY and CDR2 SVGAGI. Trimming cost V 2 bases and J 4 bases; bases outside gene matches: 1. This CDR3 is CASSYTSGRGETQYF. The CDR3 DNA sequence: TGTGCCAGCAGTTACACTAGCGGGAGGGGAGAGACCCAGTACTTC.

To note about this clone: This specimen includes other DNA sequences encoding the same CDR3. The chain carries TRBV27 and TRBJ1-2, with 9 bases that match TRBD1. V was pared by 4 bases and J by 6 bases, with 6 bases of the junction left unmatched. The CDR3 has 14 residues. Germline V CDR1 and CDR2: MNHEY, SMNVEV (reference sequence). CDR3 DNA sequence: TGTGCCAGCAGTTCCAGGGACAGGGTAAATGGCTACACCTTC. It specifies CASSSRDRVNGYTF.

V usage is TRBV27 and J usage is TRBJ1-2; no definite D call. The CDR3 has 15 residues. The V end was cut by 5 bases, the J end by 1 base, with 14 bases between. CDR1 and CDR2 from the germline V gene are MNHEY and SMNVEV (reference sequence). Here the CDR3 DNA reads TGTGCCAGCAGTGAAGCGCTTCGGGTTAACTATGGCTACACCTTC. Translated: CASSEALRVNYGYTF.

About this clone: Different DNA sequences within this sample yield the same CDR3. The chain is built from TRBV28 and TRBJ2-3, with D hard to call. In germline, CDR1 is MDHEN, CDR2 SYDVKM. The germline V and J ends were trimmed by 2 bases and 4 bases, with 7 bases remaining between them. This CDR3 region has 13 residues. The CDR3 DNA follows: TGTGCCAGCAGTTTAAGGTTTGCAGATACGCAGTATTTT. Residues: CASSLRFADTQYF.

This sequence joins TRBV29-1 and TRBJ1-3; D unclear. The germline V gene encodes CDR1 SQVTM and CDR2 ANQGSEA. Trimming stripped 0 bases from V and 4 bases from J, with 4 bases between. The CDR3 is 12 amino acids. The CDR3, as DNA: TGCAGCGTTGAAGACAGCGGAAACACCATATATTTT. This codes for CSVEDSGNTIYF.

This chain uses TRBV7-6 with TRBJ2-7; TRBD2 aligns across 8 bases. Trimming at V came to 0 bases and at J to 3 bases, leaving 4 bases not matched to a gene. The CDR3 consists of 15 residues. Per the germline V gene, CDR1 is SGHVS and CDR2 is FNYEAQ. This chain's CDR3 is CASSLASGDIYEQYF. The CDR3 DNA sequence: TGTGCCAGCAGCTTAGCTAGCGGGGACATCTACGAGCAGTACTTC.

This clone occurred once. The chain is built from TRBV7-3 and TRBJ2-3, with TRBD2 matching over 9 bases. CDR1 is SGHTA, CDR2 FQGTGA, per germline. This CDR3 is built from 17 residues. V lost 4 bases, J lost 6 bases, and 14 bases stayed unmatched. CDR3 loop: CASSSGWAGGLTDTQYF. The CDR3 region has the DNA TGTGCCAGCAGCTCCGGTTGGGCGGGAGGGCTTACCGATACGCAGTATTTT.

V is TRBV7-6 and J is TRBJ2-3, with 11 bases that match TRBD2. Per the germline V gene, CDR1 is SGHVS and CDR2 is FNYEAQ. The CDR3 sequence is 17 residues long. V was clipped by 4 bases and J by 4 bases; unmatched bases: 10. The CDR3 coding sequence is TGTGCCAGCAGCTATGAACTAGCGGGAGACCGGCCAGATACGCAGTATTTT. The encoded protein is CASSYELAGDRPDTQYF.

This chain joins TRBV2 and TRBJ1-5, with D perhaps TRBD1 (5 bases). This CDR3 comprises 14 residues. Trimming took 8 bases from V and 4 from J, leaving 15 bases between them. The germline gives CDR1 SNHLY, CDR2 FYNNEI. This chain's CDR3 is CASARGRENQPQHF. The CDR3, as DNA: TGTGCCAGCGCCCGGGGCAGGGAGAATCAGCCCCAGCATTTT.

The CDR3 loop is CASSPVGHGSYEQYF. Here the CDR3 DNA reads TGCGCCAGCAGCCCCGTGGGACACGGATCGTACGAGCAGTACTTC. V usage is TRBV5-1 and J usage is TRBJ2-7, with D possibly matching TRBD1 (6 bases). V gave up 4 bases and J gave up 4 bases, with 18 bases separating them. The CDR3 sequence is 15 residues long. Germline V gene data show CDR1 as SGHRS and CDR2 as YFSETQ.

The rearrangement links TRBV28 to TRBJ2-3; 13 bases match TRBD2. The CDR3 sequence is 18 residues long. From germline, CDR1 is MDHEN and CDR2 SYDVKM. With V trimmed by 0 bases and J by 0 bases, 3 bases remained unmatched. The CDR3 sequence: CASSLWGLAGRSTDTQYF. The CDR3 coding sequence is TGTGCCAGCAGTTTATGGGGACTAGCGGGACGTAGCACAGATACGCAGTATTTT.

This chain joins TRBV7-9 and TRBJ1-5, with D hard to call. CDR1 is SEHNR and CDR2 is FQNEAQ in the germline V gene (reference sequence). V was shortened by 5 bases and J by 4 bases, with 9 bases between the two germline ends. The CDR3 totals 13 residues. The CDR3 region is CASSPGTNQPQHF. As DNA, the CDR3 is TGTGCCAGCAGCCCTGGAACAAATCAGCCCCAGCATTTT.

The CDR3, as DNA: TGCAGCGTCGCCTCGGGGAGTGGGGGAAACACCATATATTTT. It encodes CSVASGSGGNTIYF. The chain combines TRBV29-1 with TRBJ1-3; the D is unclear. V was trimmed by 6 bases and J by 4 bases, leaving 16 bases between them. CDR1 and CDR2 (germline): SQVTM, ANQGSEA. The length of the CDR3 is 14 residues.

This clone has a single count. The chain joins TRBV7-8 to TRBJ2-1; TRBD1 might be the D (5 bases). The CDR3 is made up of 15 amino acids. Trimming shortened V by 5 bases and J by 3 bases, and 14 bases separated the two germline ends. Germline-derived CDR1 and CDR2 are SGHVS and FQNEAQ. This chain's CDR3 is CASSPTGRSYNEQFF. Written as DNA, the CDR3 is TGTGCCAGCAGCCCTACAGGCCGAAGCTACAATGAGCAGTTCTTC. Full variable domain (missing parts from reference TRBV7-8 and TRBJ2-1): GAGVSQSPRYKVAKRGQDVALRCDPISGHVSLFWYQQALGQGPEFLTYFQNEAQLDKSGLPSDRFFAERPEGSVSTLKIQRTQQEDSAVYLCASSPTGRSYNEQFFGPGTRLTVL.

The CDR3 spells CASSLGRDSSYNEQFF. The CDR3 DNA reads TGTGCCAGCAGCTTAGGGCGGGATAGCTCCTACAATGAGCAGTTCTTC. The genes are TRBV13 and TRBJ2-1; tentatively, D is TRBD2 (6 bases). V was trimmed by 0 bases and J by 0 bases, leaving 9 bases between them. CDR1 is PRHDT and CDR2 is FYEKMQ in the germline V gene (reference sequence). The CDR3 runs to 16 residues. Using reference TRBV13 and TRBJ2-1 for the parts outside the CDR3, the full variable domain is AAGVIQSPRHLIKEKRETATLKCYPIPRHDTVYWYQQGPGQDPQFLISFYEKMQSDKGSIPDRFSAQQFSDYHSELNMSSLELGDSALYFCASSLGRDSSYNEQFFGPGTRLTVL.

The chain links TRBV6-5 to TRBJ2-2, with TRBD2 matching over 11 bases. This CDR3 has 16 amino acids. The V and J ends lost 2 bases and 3 bases, in that order; junction bases with no gene match: 2. Germline assignment: CDR1 MNHEY and CDR2 SVGAGI. The CDR3 DNA sequence: TGTGCCAGCAGTTACCCTAGCGGGAGGTACACCGGGGAGCTGTTTTTT. Its translation: CASSYPSGRYTGELFF.

This clone has only one observation. The chain links TRBV6-1 to TRBJ2-3; 12 bases agree with TRBD2. Germline CDR1 MNHNS, CDR2 SASEGT. CDR3 length equals 15 residues. Trimming removed 6 bases from V and 6 bases from J; junction bases left unmatched: 7. The CDR3 is CASRGLAGSLDTQYF. The CDR3 DNA follows: TGTGCCAGCAGGGGACTAGCGGGTAGCCTCGATACGCAGTATTTT.

This sequence joins TRBV7-9 and TRBJ2-3; D may be TRBD1 or TRBD2 (5 bases each). CDR1 is SEHNR, CDR2 FQNEAQ, per germline (reference sequence). The V end lost 8 bases, the J end lost 6 bases, and 12 bases lay between the germline ends. The CDR3 runs 12 residues. The CDR3 reads CASLGAFDTQYF. The CDR3 bases are TGTGCCAGCCTCGGGGCCTTCGATACGCAGTATTTT.

Turning to this clone: The same CDR3 arises from other DNA sequences in this sample as well. This rearrangement joins TRBV6-5 to TRBJ1-1; the D gene is possibly TRBD1 (5 bases). The ends were cut back, 0 bases at V and 2 bases at J, with 10 bases in the middle. The CDR3 runs 15 residues. The germline V gene encodes CDR1 MNHEY and CDR2 SVGAGI. The CDR3 protein is CASSYSQGLNTEAFF. DNA of the CDR3: TGTGCCAGCAGTTACTCGCAGGGCTTAAACACTGAAGCTTTCTTT.

This rearrangement joins TRBV7-3 to TRBJ2-1, with D perhaps matching TRBD1 (6 bases). Germline V gene lookup returns CDR1 SGHTA and CDR2 FQGTGA. The V and J ends lost 1 base and 0 bases respectively, with 10 bases between them. CDR3 size: 16 residues. This chain's CDR3 is CASSLSGGLSYNEQFF. Here the CDR3 DNA reads TGTGCCAGCAGCTTAAGTGGGGGCCTCTCCTACAATGAGCAGTTCTTC. Filled out from reference TRBV7-3 and TRBJ2-1, the complete variable domain reads GAGVSQTPSNKVTEKGKYVELRCDPISGHTALYWYRQSLGQGPEFLIYFQGTGAADDSGLPNDRFFAVRPEGSVSTLKIQRTERGDSAVYLCASSLSGGLSYNEQFFGPGTRLTVL.

J is TRBJ2-5 and V is TRBV10-3; D is unresolved. The J call may be wrong; the DNA end is better matched by TRBJ2-7. The CDR3 covers 14 residues. Germline CDR1 ENHRY, CDR2 SYGVKD. Here the CDR3 reads CAISEFPFSYEQYF. CDR3 nucleotide sequence: TGTGCCATCAGTGAGTTCCCCTTTTCCTACGAGCAGTACTTC.

As for this clone: In the same sample, other DNA sequences code for this CDR3. The chain combines TRBV7-6 with TRBJ2-7; perhaps TRBD1 as D (6 bases). V lost 5 bases and J lost 2, with 10 bases in between. The CDR3 covers 13 residues. CDR1 and CDR2 (germline): SGHVS, FNYEAQ. The CDR3 loop is CASSLGGTYEQYF. The CDR3 DNA reads TGTGCCAGCAGCCTTGGGGGCACCTACGAGCAGTACTTC.

This chain uses TRBV5-1 with TRBJ2-2; 7 nucleotides match TRBD2. The CDR3 totals 14 residues. The germline V gene has CDR1 SGHRS and CDR2 YFSETQ. With 2 bases clipped from V and 7 bases from J, the junction kept 5 bases outside the gene matches. CDR3 sequence (DNA): TGCGCCAGCAGCTTTAGCGGGCCCGACGGGGAGCTGTTTTTT. This gives the protein CASSFSGPDGELFF.

The V gene is TRBV9, the J gene TRBJ2-1, with unresolved D. CDR3 length: 13 amino acids. Trimming removed 2 bases from V and 10 bases from J, with 13 bases in between. Germline V gene lookup returns CDR1 SGDLS and CDR2 YYNGEE. The CDR3 bases are TGTGCCAGCAGCGTCAAGGGCGGAACGGAGCAGTTCTTC. This sequence encodes CASSVKGGTEQFF. The complete variable domain, with remaining parts taken from reference TRBV9 and TRBJ2-1, reads DSGVTQTPKHLITATGQRVTLRCSPRSGDLSVYWYQQSLDQGLQFLIQYYNGEERAKGNILERFSAQQFPDLHSELNLSSLELGDSALYFCASSVKGGTEQFFGPGTRLTVL.

The genes are TRBV4-1 and TRBJ1-5; D possibly corresponds to TRBD1 (5 bases). This CDR3 has 18 amino acids. V was shortened by 0 bases and J by 2 bases, with 17 bases between the two germline ends. The germline CDR1 and CDR2 sequences are MGHRA and YSYEKL. The CDR3 DNA is TGCGCCAGCAGCCAAGAAGCGGGCCCTGGGGGACGCAATCAGCCCCAGCATTTT. It encodes CASSQEAGPGGRNQPQHF.

The J gene is TRBJ1-1, the V gene TRBV5-5, with a possible D match to TRBD1 (6 bases). Germline values: CDR1 SGHKS, CDR2 YYEKEE (reference sequence). Trimming left V 4 bases short and J 10 bases short, with 17 bases between. This CDR3 has 13 residues. CDR3 DNA: TGTGCCAGCAGCCAACAGAACAGGGTGGGAGCTTTCTTT. This translates into CASSQQNRVGAFF.

This chain connects TRBV4-3 to TRBJ1-2; 8 nucleotides agree with TRBD1. Germline CDR1 and CDR2: LGHNA and YSLEER. The CDR3 consists of 15 residues. The V gene end was trimmed by 1 base and the J gene end by 6 bases; junction bases not matched to a gene: 7. CDR3 in DNA: TGCGCCAGCAGCCAAGGATACCAGGGGGCTGATGGCTACACCTTC. Translation: CASSQGYQGADGYTF.

The V call is TRBV7-9, the J call TRBJ2-1; TRBD2 agrees at 7 bases. V shed 3 bases and J 3 bases; nucleotides not matched to a gene: 11. In germline, CDR1 is SEHNR, CDR2 FQNEAQ (reference sequence). The CDR3 has 17 amino acids. In DNA form, the CDR3 reads TGTGCCAGCAGCTTTCCCCGCGGGGGAGGCCTCTACAATGAGCAGTTCTTC. Translation: CASSFPRGGGLYNEQFF.